Below are 21 T cell receptor beta chains sequenced from a single sample in a study of blood T cell repertoires in COVID-19. Some clones are missing from TCRdb's copy, which holds only in-frame ones; the method was immunoSEQ multiplex PCR. The repertoire holds approximately 230,000 clones, 86% seen once, with 2.2% in the top ten. The sample was peripheral blood. The source of these receptors is a man aged 30-40 years who had recovered from COVID-19.

The chain links TRBV5-1 to TRBJ2-7; TRBD1 agrees at 8 bases. The germline CDR1 and CDR2 sequences are SGHRS and YFSETQ. V lost 4 bases to trimming and J lost 2 bases; unmatched junction nucleotides: 5. The CDR3 has 14 amino acids. CDR3 in DNA: TGCGCCAGCAGCCCCCGGGACAGGACCTACGAGCAGTACTTC. Its translation: CASSPRDRTYEQYF. Using reference TRBV5-1 and TRBJ2-7 for the parts outside the CDR3, the full variable domain is KAGVTQTPRYLIKTRGQQVTLSCSPISGHRSVSWYQQTPGQGLQFLFEYFSETQRNKGNFPGRFSGRQFSNSRSEMNVSTLELGDSALYLCASSPRDRTYEQYFGPGTRLTVT.

In the case of this clone: The same CDR3 can be traced to other DNA sequences in this sample. The CDR3 DNA sequence: TGTGCCAGTCTCACAGGGGGTACTGAAGCTTTCTTT. Translated: CASLTGGTEAFF. The genes are TRBV19 and TRBJ1-1; TRBD1 agrees at 8 bases. V gave up 8 bases and J gave up 5 bases; unmatched junction bases: 4. From germline, CDR1 is LNHDA and CDR2 SQIVND (reference sequence). The CDR3 has 12 residues.

V and J are TRBV5-6 and TRBJ1-1; tentative D call: TRBD1 (5 bases). The ends were cut back, 5 bases at V and 2 bases at J, with 16 bases in the middle. This CDR3 region has 15 residues. Germline CDR1 and CDR2: SGHDT and YYEEEE. The CDR3 DNA is TGTGCCAGCAGTTTCGTCGCCAGGGATAACACTGAAGCTTTCTTT. This gives the protein CASSFVARDNTEAFF.

The genes are TRBV11-2 and TRBJ1-3, with a weak D call TRBD1 (5 bases). V dropped 3 bases and J dropped 6 bases, with 15 bases sitting between them. Germline V lookup: CDR1 SGHAT, CDR2 FQNNGV. The CDR3 contains 15 residues. For the CDR3, the DNA is TGTGCCAGCAGCTTGCCGGGGGGGATTGCAAACACCATATATTTT. This codes for CASSLPGGIANTIYF.

The chain is built from TRBV6-1 and TRBJ1-4; TRBD1 might be the D (5 bases). The length of the CDR3 is 15 residues. Trimming took 2 bases from V and 3 from J, leaving 10 bases between them. In germline, CDR1 is MNHNS, CDR2 SASEGT. CDR3 nucleotides: TGTGCCAGCAGTGAACAGGGTGCAGCTAATGAAAAACTGTTTTTT. The encoded protein is CASSEQGAANEKLFF.

This sequence joins TRBV7-5 and TRBJ2-7; no DNA check was done on the table's D call, TRBD2. TRBV7-5 is listed as a pseudogene. The CDR3 extends over 14 amino acids. CDR3 in amino acids: CARSLSGEGKAQYF. CDR3 DNA sequence: TGTGCCAGAAGCTTATCAGGGGAGGGGAAGGCGCAGTACTTC.

The CDR3 protein is CASRPVGGLNTEAFF. CDR3 nucleotides: TGTGCCAGCAGACCTGTGGGGGGGCTGAACACTGAAGCTTTCTTT. The chain couples TRBV11-2 to TRBJ1-1; the D gene is possibly TRBD1 (6 bases). In germline, CDR1 is SGHAT, CDR2 FQNNGV. V was trimmed by 6 bases and J by 0 bases, leaving 14 bases between them. This CDR3 has 15 residues.

The rearrangement links TRBV3-1 (or the pseudogene TRBV3-2) to TRBJ1-5; D is undetermined. The CDR3 has 15 residues. Germline V gives CDR1 LGHDT, CDR2 YNNKEL (reference sequence). The germline V and J ends were trimmed by 0 bases and 5 bases, with 11 bases remaining between them. The chain's CDR3 is CASSQDINADQPQHF. The CDR3 DNA is TGTGCCAGCAGCCAAGATATAAACGCGGATCAGCCCCAGCATTTT.

In its sample, this clone was seen a few times. The rearrangement joins TRBV10-3 to TRBJ1-6, with a tentative D call TRBD1 (6 bases). This CDR3 has 16 amino acids. V dropped 2 bases and J dropped 7 bases, with 15 bases sitting between them. Germline assignment: CDR1 ENHRY and CDR2 SYGVKD. CDR3 protein: CAISEGTARGNSPLHF. The CDR3 nucleotides are TGTGCCATCAGTGAGGGGACGGCTAGGGGGAATTCACCCCTCCACTTT.

As for this clone: The junction departs from the called germline gene at one end, perhaps through a read error. V usage is TRBV28 and J usage is TRBJ1-3; D unclear. The germline gives CDR1 MDHEN, CDR2 SYDVKM. The CDR3 totals 11 residues. The CDR3 loop is CASSSPNSIYF. The CDR3 DNA sequence: TGTGCCAGCAGTTCTCCGAACAGCATATATTTT.

The gene calls are TRBV5-1 and TRBJ2-7; 8 bases agree with TRBD1. Germline V lookup: CDR1 SGHRS, CDR2 YFSETQ. V dropped 3 bases and J dropped 7; count of bases not matched to a gene: 6. This CDR3 is 13 amino acids long. For the CDR3, the DNA is TGCGCCAGCAGCTCACCGACAGGGGAAGAGCAGTACTTC. Translating it yields CASSSPTGEEQYF.

The V and J genes are TRBV5-4 and TRBJ2-7; 7 bases are a match to TRBD1. J was trimmed by 2 bases and V by 7 bases; bases with no gene match: 3. Germline V CDR1 and CDR2: SGHNT, YYREEE (reference sequence). The CDR3 consists of 12 residues. The CDR3 sequence: CASWDSPYEQYF. In nucleotides, the CDR3 is TGTGCCAGCTGGGACAGCCCCTACGAGCAGTACTTC.

Here the CDR3 reads CASSPPTKLHYEQYF. The CDR3 DNA is TGTGCCAGCAGCCCTCCAACAAAGTTACACTACGAGCAGTACTTC. V and J are TRBV11-1 and TRBJ2-7, with no clear D. V was shortened by 5 bases and J by 3 bases, with 17 bases between the two germline ends. The CDR3 extends over 15 amino acids. Per germline, CDR1 SGHAT and CDR2 FQDESV (reference sequence). The complete variable domain, with remaining parts taken from reference TRBV11-1 and TRBJ2-7, reads EAEVAQSPRYKITEKSQAVAFWCDPISGHATLYWYRQILGQGPELLVQFQDESVVDDSQLPKDRFSAERLKGVDSTLKIQPAELGDSAMYLCASSPPTKLHYEQYFGPGTRLTVT.

V is TRBV19 and J is TRBJ2-5; 7 bases are a match to TRBD1. V gave up 6 bases and J gave up 10 bases; unmatched junction bases: 20. This CDR3 spans 16 amino acids. Germline V gene lookup returns CDR1 LNHDA and CDR2 SQIVND (reference sequence). CDR3 in amino acids: CASRAPGQTLGGIQYF. CDR3 in DNA: TGTGCCAGTAGAGCTCCGGGACAGACCCTCGGTGGGATCCAGTACTTC.

The rearrangement joins TRBV27 to TRBJ2-4; 7 bases agree with TRBD1. This CDR3 comprises 15 residues. Germline V gene lookup returns CDR1 MNHEY and CDR2 SMNVEV (reference sequence). J was trimmed by 4 bases and V by 6 bases; bases with no gene match: 9. CDR3 in amino acids: CASSPSMGQKNIQYF. The CDR3 DNA reads as TGTGCCAGCAGCCCCTCTATGGGACAGAAAAACATTCAGTACTTC.

This chain joins TRBV11-3 and TRBJ1-2; TRBD1 might be the D (6 bases). The CDR3 contains 14 residues. Trimming left V 2 bases short and J 6 bases short, with 13 bases between. The germline V gene encodes CDR1 SGHNT and CDR2 YENEEA. This chain's CDR3 is CASSLSQGNDGYTF. CDR3 sequence (DNA): TGTGCCAGCAGCTTAAGTCAGGGGAATGATGGCTACACCTTC.

J is TRBJ2-7 and V is TRBV13; TRBD1 agrees at 8 bases. CDR3 length: 13 amino acids. V trimming: 4 bases; J trimming: 4 bases; junction bases outside the gene matches: 3. The germline gives CDR1 PRHDT, CDR2 FYEKMQ (reference sequence). Here the CDR3 reads CASSWNRGYEQYF. The CDR3 region has the DNA TGTGCCAGCAGCTGGAACAGGGGGTACGAGCAGTACTTC. The full variable domain, completed using reference TRBV13 and TRBJ2-7, is AAGVIQSPRHLIKEKRETATLKCYPIPRHDTVYWYQQGPGQDPQFLISFYEKMQSDKGSIPDRFSAQQFSDYHSELNMSSLELGDSALYFCASSWNRGYEQYFGPGTRLTVT.

The chain combines TRBV12-3 or TRBV12-4 with TRBJ1-1; no definite D call. This CDR3 spans 12 amino acids. V lost 2 bases and J 8 bases, leaving 9 bases between the germline ends. CDR3 coding DNA: TGTGCCAGCAGTTTACTAACCCCCGAAGCTTTCTTT. Its translation: CASSLLTPEAFF.

The chain employs TRBV18 and TRBJ1-2; D might be TRBD1 (5 bases). The CDR3 is 15 amino acids. With 3 bases removed from V and 3 bases from J, the gap between germline ends came to 14 bases. CDR1 and CDR2 from the germline V gene are KGHSH and LQKENI. CDR3 in amino acids: CASSPDSLRDYGYTF. Here the CDR3 DNA reads TGTGCCAGCTCACCCGACAGCCTCCGGGACTATGGCTACACCTTC.

This clone was recorded a few times. The genes are TRBV10-2 and TRBJ1-2; D call uncertain. With 0 bases removed from V and 4 bases from J, the gap between germline ends came to 6 bases. Germline values: CDR1 WSHSY, CDR2 SAAADI. The CDR3 runs 13 residues. The DNA of the CDR3 is TGCGCCAGCAGTGAGTCACTGGTCTATGGCTACACCTTC. It codes for CASSESLVYGYTF.

This clone was seen a single time. The chain is built from TRBV2 and TRBJ2-1, with D maybe TRBD1 (5 bases). The CDR3 spans 16 residues. CDR1 and CDR2 from the germline V gene are SNHLY and FYNNEI. V was cut by 1 base and J by 0 bases, with 10 bases left in between. CDR3 loop: CASSEVWGSSYNEQFF. DNA of the CDR3: TGTGCCAGCAGTGAAGTGTGGGGCTCCTCCTACAATGAGCAGTTCTTC. The whole variable domain, remainder taken from reference TRBV2 and TRBJ2-1, is EPEVTQTPSHQVTQMGQEVILRCVPISNHLYFYWYRQILGQKVEFLVSFYNNEISEKSEIFDDQFSVERPDGSNFTLKIRSTKLEDSAMYFCASSEVWGSSYNEQFFGPGTRLTVL.